The 22 T cell receptor beta chains below come from one sample, sequenced in a study of OX40 agonist ivuxolimab in advanced cancers. Only in-frame clones appear in the TCRdb table, and some are missing; sequencing was by immunoSEQ multiplex PCR. The data hold about 66,000 clones, with over 75% observed a single time. The sample was CD4+ or CD8+ T cells sorted from blood, taken in a trial of the OX40 agonist ivuxolimab. These TCRs come from an adult with an advanced solid tumor such as melanoma, head and neck, liver or kidney cancer.

This chain joins TRBV27 and TRBJ2-1, with D perhaps assigned TRBD1 or TRBD2 (5 bases each). CDR1 MNHEY and CDR2 SMNVEV come from the germline V gene (reference sequence). V lost 8 bases to trimming and J lost 10 bases, with 18 bases between them. The length of the CDR3 is 13 residues. DNA of the CDR3: TGTGCCAGCGGGGGATTTACCGAACGGGAGCAGTTCTTC. Its protein is CASGGFTEREQFF.

This rearrangement joins TRBV11-2 to TRBJ2-5; 7 nucleotides line up with TRBD2. The trim removed 4 bases at V and 5 bases at J, leaving 7 bases unmatched. The germline V gene has CDR1 SGHAT and CDR2 FQNNGV. The CDR3 spans 14 residues. The CDR3 DNA sequence: TGTGCCAGCAGCTCGAGCGGGAAGGGTGAGACCCAGTACTTC. Protein product: CASSSSGKGETQYF.

This clone is a singleton in its sample. The chain has TRBV9 and TRBJ2-1, with 10 bases matching TRBD2. The CDR3 has 16 amino acids. J lost 6 bases, V lost 1 base, and 7 bases had no gene match. The germline V gene encodes CDR1 SGDLS and CDR2 YYNGEE. The CDR3 region has the DNA TGTGCCAGCAGCGTACAAGCGGGAGGGCCGCCCAATGAGCAGTTCTTC. It encodes CASSVQAGGPPNEQFF.

CDR3 protein: CASSLAGGPYEQYF. The DNA of the CDR3 is TGTGCCAGCAGTTTAGCGGGAGGGCCCTACGAGCAGTACTTC. The genes are TRBV27 and TRBJ2-7; 9 nucleotides line up with TRBD2. The CDR3 is 14 residues long. With 2 bases clipped from V and 2 bases from J, the junction kept 1 base outside the gene matches. Germline CDR1 MNHEY, CDR2 SMNVEV (reference sequence).

The chain joins TRBV7-3 to TRBJ2-1, with 9 bases fitting TRBD1. The germline gives CDR1 SGHTA, CDR2 FQGTGA. The CDR3 is made up of 17 amino acids. Losses at the gene ends were 5 bases for V and 4 bases for J; bases not matched to a gene: 12. CDR3 amino acids: CASSLLGGTGLYNEQFF. CDR3 coding DNA: TGTGCCAGCAGCCTCCTTGGGGGGACAGGGTTATACAATGAGCAGTTCTTC.

The V gene is TRBV27, the J gene TRBJ2-2; D is undetermined. The CDR3 is 12 residues long. The V gene lost 6 bases and the J gene lost 2 bases, with 4 bases spanning the gap. CDR1 MNHEY and CDR2 SMNVEV come from the germline V gene (reference sequence). For the CDR3, the DNA is TGTGCCAGCAGCAGAAACACCGGGGAGCTGTTTTTT. Translating gives CASSRNTGELFF.

A few counts support this clone. The chain couples TRBV10-1 to TRBJ1-2, with a tentative D call TRBD1 (6 bases). Trimming removed 0 bases at V and 5 bases at J, with 7 bases between. Looked up from germline, CDR1 is WNHNN and CDR2 is SYGVQD (reference sequence). This CDR3 contains 13 residues. The CDR3 DNA is TGCGCCAGCAGTGAGTCTCAGGGGTATGGCTACACCTTC. It yields the protein CASSESQGYGYTF.

The V gene is TRBV28, the J gene TRBJ2-3, with D possibly TRBD1 on 5 matching bases. Deletions cut 7 bases from V and 4 bases from J, with 18 bases between. Germline V gene data show CDR1 as MDHEN and CDR2 as SYDVKM. The CDR3 totals 15 residues. CDR3: CASTLQELMADTQYF. The CDR3 DNA reads as TGTGCCAGCACCCTACAGGAATTAATGGCAGATACGCAGTATTTT.

The chain combines TRBV6-1 with TRBJ2-7; D remains ambiguous. The CDR3 has 12 residues. The germline V gene has CDR1 MNHNS and CDR2 SASEGT. Between the trimmed V and J ends, which lost 7 bases and 7 bases, there was a span of 14 bases. CDR3 sequence (DNA): TGTGCCAGCAAGCCGTGGGGTACGGAGCAGTACTTC. This translates into CASKPWGTEQYF.

The chain has TRBV9 and TRBJ2-5, with 7 positions matching TRBD1. The CDR3 spans 16 residues. V gave up 2 bases and J gave up 2 bases; unmatched junction bases: 9. The germline V gene has CDR1 SGDLS and CDR2 YYNGEE. CDR3 nucleotide sequence: TGTGCCAGCAGCGTTGAACAGGGGTTTGGGCAAGAGACCCAGTACTTC. Encoded protein: CASSVEQGFGQETQYF.

The chain couples TRBV9 to TRBJ2-3; 8 bases agree with TRBD2. The germline CDR1 and CDR2 sequences are SGDLS and YYNGEE. Losses at the gene ends were 3 bases for V and 3 bases for J; bases not matched to a gene: 9. The CDR3 is 16 residues long. CDR3 residues: CASSDHGGAETDTQYF. The CDR3 DNA reads TGTGCCAGCAGCGACCACGGGGGGGCAGAAACAGATACGCAGTATTTT.

V gene TRBV11-1 combines with J gene TRBJ2-3; the D is unclear. CDR3 length: 12 residues. V lost 5 bases and J 4 bases, leaving 7 bases between the germline ends. Germline CDR1 and CDR2: SGHAT and FQDESV (reference sequence). The CDR3 region is CASSHLADTQYF. The CDR3 region has the DNA TGTGCCAGCAGCCACCTTGCAGATACGCAGTATTTT.

The J gene is TRBJ2-7, the V gene TRBV4-1; unclear D gene. This CDR3 has 13 amino acids. CDR1 is MGHRA, CDR2 YSYEKL, per germline. V was clipped by 4 bases and J by 4 bases, with 11 bases between them. The CDR3 DNA reads as TGCGCCAGCAGCCCCCCACACCTATACGAGCAGTACTTC. Amino acid sequence: CASSPPHLYEQYF.

The rearrangement joins TRBV11-2 to TRBJ2-7; no clear D gene. This CDR3 contains 13 residues. Germline V gives CDR1 SGHAT, CDR2 FQNNGV. V was clipped by 1 base and J by 3 bases, with 7 bases between them. This CDR3 is CASSLGWSYEQYF. CDR3 bases: TGTGCCAGCAGCTTAGGATGGAGCTACGAGCAGTACTTC.

This sequence joins TRBV5-1 and TRBJ2-7; 7 bases match TRBD1. Trimming at V came to 5 bases and at J to 5 bases, leaving 4 bases not matched to a gene. Germline CDR1 is SGHRS and CDR2 is YFSETQ. This CDR3 is 12 amino acids long. The CDR3 sequence: CASRQGIHEQYF. The CDR3 bases are TGCGCCAGCAGACAGGGGATCCACGAGCAGTACTTC.

This clone is a singleton in its sample. This chain uses TRBV19 with TRBJ1-3; D perhaps matches TRBD1 (6 bases). The CDR3 consists of 14 residues. Trimming took 10 bases from V and 0 from J, leaving 13 bases between them. Per germline, CDR1 LNHDA and CDR2 SQIVND (reference sequence). CDR3 DNA sequence: TGTGCCACCCAGGGGCCTGACTCTGGAAACACCATATATTTT. It translates to CATQGPDSGNTIYF.

V gene TRBV6-1 combines with J gene TRBJ1-3; D not resolved. Trimming removed 1 base at V and 0 bases at J, with 7 bases between. The germline V gene encodes CDR1 MNHNS and CDR2 SASEGT. CDR3 length: 15 residues. CDR3 residues: CASSEGPSSGNTIYF. Written as DNA, the CDR3 is TGTGCCAGCAGTGAAGGACCCAGCTCTGGAAACACCATATATTTT.

The rearrangement links TRBV27 to TRBJ1-1, with D hard to call. The CDR3 sequence is 11 residues long. Germline V gene sequence: CDR1 MNHEY, CDR2 SMNVEV (reference sequence). V was shortened by 5 bases and J by 4 bases, with 5 bases between the two germline ends. The CDR3 spells CASSRGTEAFF. The CDR3, as DNA: TGTGCCAGCAGTCGGGGCACTGAAGCTTTCTTT.

The chain's CDR3 is CASRNQTESSYNSPLHF. The CDR3 DNA follows: TGCGCCAGTCGAAATCAAACAGAGAGCTCCTATAATTCACCCCTCCACTTT. The chain recombines TRBV10-1 with TRBJ1-6; D is unclear. V was pared by 9 bases and J by 0 bases, with 18 bases between. The germline CDR1 and CDR2 sequences are WNHNN and SYGVQD (reference sequence). The CDR3 is made up of 17 amino acids.

The chain couples TRBV9 to TRBJ2-7; TRBD2 might be the D (6 bases). This CDR3 has 15 residues. Germline-derived CDR1 and CDR2 are SGDLS and YYNGEE. V was pared by 3 bases and J by 7 bases, with 20 bases between. CDR3 bases: TGTGCCAGCAGCGGTCGAACGGGAGACCTTCTTGAGCAGTACTTC. Residues: CASSGRTGDLLEQYF.

The V gene is TRBV27, the J gene TRBJ2-3, with unresolved D. The ends were cut back, 3 bases at V and 0 bases at J, with 7 bases in the middle. CDR1 is MNHEY and CDR2 is SMNVEV in the germline V gene (reference sequence). The CDR3 consists of 14 residues. The CDR3 spells CASSFYYSTDTQYF. The DNA of the CDR3 is TGTGCCAGCAGTTTCTACTATAGCACAGATACGCAGTATTTT.

The gene calls are TRBV9 and TRBJ2-2; no definite D call. This CDR3 spans 14 amino acids. Per the germline V gene, CDR1 is SGDLS and CDR2 is YYNGEE. Trimming pared 0 bases from V and 6 bases from J, leaving 9 bases between. The CDR3 nucleotides are TGTGCCAGCAGCGTAGTGGCATCCGCCGGGGAGCTGTTTTTT. The encoded protein is CASSVVASAGELFF.